This section outlines one TCR beta chain sequence together with its context. The antigen remains unidentified. The Oncomine TCR Beta short-read assay sequenced DNA from cultured CD4+ T cells. TCRdb used MiXCR to reprocess the PCR reads, holding one entry per CDR3 protein. The sample includes 1,500 to 2,500 distinct CDR3 sequences, roughly two thirds of them seen just once. The treatment denotes: approximately 9-day PBMC culture with coronavirus spike peptide pools or control peptides (ViraFEST assay). The CDR3 is 14 amino acids. V gave up 1 base and J gave up 9 bases, with 13 bases separating them. Germline assignment: CDR1 DFQATT and CDR2 SNEGSKA (reference sequence). The sample comes from a study of vaccination and CD4 T cells after COVID-19. Study-wide context: The study drew post-COVID samples a median about 100 days after diagnosis (range 35 to 161). The cells were exposed to overlapping spike peptides originating from SARS-CoV-2, HCoV-NL63, HCoV-OC43 and HCoV-229E for stimulation. Study-wide results and caveats: Post-vaccination reactive clonotypes (median approximately 38) did not differ significantly from post-infection (approximately 20).

The rearrangement links TRBV20-1 to TRBJ1-6; tentative D call: TRBD1 (5 bases). This clonotype was obtained from a human donor who had recovered from COVID-19. The sequences come from CD4+ T cells from blood, cultured in vitro, collected after SARS-CoV-2 vaccination. DNA for the CDR3: TGCAGTGCTAGAGTTTCAGGGTTCGCTTCACCCCTCCACTTT. Its translation: CSARVSGFASPLHF.